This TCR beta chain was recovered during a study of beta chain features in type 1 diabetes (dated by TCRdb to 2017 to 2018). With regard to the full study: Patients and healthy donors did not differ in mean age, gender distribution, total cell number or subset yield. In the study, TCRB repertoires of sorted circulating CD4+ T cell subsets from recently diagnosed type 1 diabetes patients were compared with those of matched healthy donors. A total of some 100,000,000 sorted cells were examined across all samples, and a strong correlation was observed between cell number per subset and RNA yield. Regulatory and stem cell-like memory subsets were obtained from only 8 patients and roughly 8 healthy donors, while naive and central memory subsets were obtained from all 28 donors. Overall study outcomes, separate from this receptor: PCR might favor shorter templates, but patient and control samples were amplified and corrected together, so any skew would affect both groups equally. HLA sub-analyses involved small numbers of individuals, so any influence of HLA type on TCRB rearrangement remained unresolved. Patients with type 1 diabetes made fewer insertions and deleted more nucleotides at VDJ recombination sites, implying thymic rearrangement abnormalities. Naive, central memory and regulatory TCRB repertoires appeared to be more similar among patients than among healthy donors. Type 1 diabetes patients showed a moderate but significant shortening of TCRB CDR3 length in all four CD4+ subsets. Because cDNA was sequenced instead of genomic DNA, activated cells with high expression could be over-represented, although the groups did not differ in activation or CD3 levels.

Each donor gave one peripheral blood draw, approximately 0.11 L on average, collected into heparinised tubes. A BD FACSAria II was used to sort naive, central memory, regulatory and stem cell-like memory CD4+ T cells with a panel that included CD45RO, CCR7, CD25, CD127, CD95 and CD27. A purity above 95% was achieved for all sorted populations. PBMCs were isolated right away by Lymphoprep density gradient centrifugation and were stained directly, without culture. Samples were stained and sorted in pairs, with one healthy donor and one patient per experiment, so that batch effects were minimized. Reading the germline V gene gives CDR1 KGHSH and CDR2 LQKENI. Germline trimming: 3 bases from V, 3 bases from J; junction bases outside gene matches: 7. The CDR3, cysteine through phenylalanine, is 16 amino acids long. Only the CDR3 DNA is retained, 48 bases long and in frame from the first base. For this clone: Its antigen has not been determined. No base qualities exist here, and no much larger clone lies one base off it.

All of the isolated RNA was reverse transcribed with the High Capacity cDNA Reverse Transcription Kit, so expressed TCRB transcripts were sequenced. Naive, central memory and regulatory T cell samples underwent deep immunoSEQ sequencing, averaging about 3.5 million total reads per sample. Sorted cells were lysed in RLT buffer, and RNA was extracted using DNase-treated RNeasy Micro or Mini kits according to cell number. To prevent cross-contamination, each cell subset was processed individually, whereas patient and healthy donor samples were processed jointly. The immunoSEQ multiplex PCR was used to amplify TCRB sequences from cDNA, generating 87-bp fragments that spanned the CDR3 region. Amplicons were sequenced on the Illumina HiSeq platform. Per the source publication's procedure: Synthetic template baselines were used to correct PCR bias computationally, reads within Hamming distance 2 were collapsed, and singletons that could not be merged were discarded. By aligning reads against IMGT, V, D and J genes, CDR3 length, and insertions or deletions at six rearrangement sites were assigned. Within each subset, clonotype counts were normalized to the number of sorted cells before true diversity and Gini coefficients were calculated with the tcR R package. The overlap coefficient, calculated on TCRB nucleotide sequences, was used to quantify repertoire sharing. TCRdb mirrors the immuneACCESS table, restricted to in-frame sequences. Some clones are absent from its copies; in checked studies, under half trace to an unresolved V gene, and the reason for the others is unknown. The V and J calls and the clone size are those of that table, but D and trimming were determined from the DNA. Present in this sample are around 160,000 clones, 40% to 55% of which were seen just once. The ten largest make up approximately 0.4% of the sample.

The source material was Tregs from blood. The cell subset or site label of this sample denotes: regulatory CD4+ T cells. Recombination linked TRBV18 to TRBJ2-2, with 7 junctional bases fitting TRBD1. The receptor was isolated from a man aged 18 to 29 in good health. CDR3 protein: CASSPTGFWDTGELFF. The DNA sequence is TGTGCCAGCTCACCGACAGGGTTTTGGGACACCGGGGAGCTGTTTTTT.